The T cell receptor (beta chain) described here comes from a study of cytomegalovirus exposure and HLA in healthy donors. The study's findings and limits: Most TCR sequences were seen very rarely across donors, but some public TCRs occurred in many. Specific recognition of CMV antigens was confirmed in vitro for three chains (all CMV-associated). Using a false discovery rate of 0.05, a later analysis showed that 16,951 TCR beta sequences were associated with HLA alleles.

With respect to this clone: Its antigen is still unknown. At one boundary the junction diverges from the germline segment, which might be a read error.

Healthy bone marrow donors made up the donor group. Per the germline V gene, CDR1 is SEHNR and CDR2 is FQNEAQ (reference sequence). This CDR3 has 18 residues. PCR was performed using 60 Vbeta and 13 Jbeta primers. Method: immunoSEQ multiplex PCR; TCRdb's copy keeps in-frame clones and lacks some. Here the sample spans 150,000 to 200,000 clones, roughly 84% being singletons. The chain recombines TRBV7-9 with TRBJ2-1; D might be TRBD1 (5 bases). The receptor's source is a boy younger than 10 in good health and CMV-seronegative. The sequenced sample was PBMCs. The CDR3 region has the DNA TGTTCCAGCAGCAATAAATCCAGGGCACGATTGGGTTACAATGAGCAGTTCTTC. It yields the protein CSSSNKSRARLGYNEQFF.